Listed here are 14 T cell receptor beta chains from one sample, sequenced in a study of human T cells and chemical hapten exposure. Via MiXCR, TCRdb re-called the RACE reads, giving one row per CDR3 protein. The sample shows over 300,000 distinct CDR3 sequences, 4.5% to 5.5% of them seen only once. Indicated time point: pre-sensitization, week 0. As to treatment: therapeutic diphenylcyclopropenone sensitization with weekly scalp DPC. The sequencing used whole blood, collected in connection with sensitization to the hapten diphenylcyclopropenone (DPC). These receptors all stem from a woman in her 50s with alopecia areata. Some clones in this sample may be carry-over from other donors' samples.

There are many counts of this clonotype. CDR3 protein: CSAGGGSEAFF. In DNA form, the CDR3 reads TGCAGTGCTGGGGGGGGCAGTGAAGCTTTCTTT. The V and J genes are TRBV20-1 and TRBJ1-1, with TRBD1 as a possible D gene (6 bases). The V gene lost 5 bases and the J gene lost 7 bases, with 11 bases spanning the gap. Germline V gene data show CDR1 as DFQATT and CDR2 as SNEGSKA (reference sequence). The CDR3 has 11 amino acids.

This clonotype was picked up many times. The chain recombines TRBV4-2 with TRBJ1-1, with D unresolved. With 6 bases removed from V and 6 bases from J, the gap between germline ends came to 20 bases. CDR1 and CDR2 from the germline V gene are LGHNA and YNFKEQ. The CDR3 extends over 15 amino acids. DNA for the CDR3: TGTGCCAGCAGTCCCTCCCTTTTGGGGTACGCTGAAGCTTTCTTT. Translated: CASSPSLLGYAEAFF.

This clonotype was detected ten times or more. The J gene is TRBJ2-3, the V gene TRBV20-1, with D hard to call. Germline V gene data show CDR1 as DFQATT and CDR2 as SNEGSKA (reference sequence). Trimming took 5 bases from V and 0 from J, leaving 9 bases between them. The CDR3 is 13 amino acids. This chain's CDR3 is CSAPAPSTDTQYF. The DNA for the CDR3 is TGCAGTGCTCCAGCCCCGAGCACAGATACGCAGTATTTT.

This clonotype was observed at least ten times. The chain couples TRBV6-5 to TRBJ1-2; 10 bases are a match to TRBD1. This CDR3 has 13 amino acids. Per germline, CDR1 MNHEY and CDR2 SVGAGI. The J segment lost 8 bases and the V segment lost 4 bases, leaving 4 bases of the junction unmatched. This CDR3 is CASSLGQGRGYTF. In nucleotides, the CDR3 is TGTGCCAGCAGTTTGGGACAGGGGCGCGGCTACACCTTC.

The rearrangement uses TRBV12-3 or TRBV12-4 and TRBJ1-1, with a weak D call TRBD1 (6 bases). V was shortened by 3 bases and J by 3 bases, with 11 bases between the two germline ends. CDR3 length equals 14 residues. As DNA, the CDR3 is TGTGCCAGCAGTTTGGGAGGGGGGCACACTGAAGCTTTCTTT. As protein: CASSLGGGHTEAFF.

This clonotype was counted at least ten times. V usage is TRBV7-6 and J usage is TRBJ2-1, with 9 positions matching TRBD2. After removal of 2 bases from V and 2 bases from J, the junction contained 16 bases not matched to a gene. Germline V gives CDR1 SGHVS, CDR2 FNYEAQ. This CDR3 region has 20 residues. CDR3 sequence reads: CASSLSMKGSGSRTYNEQFF. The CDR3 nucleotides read TGTGCCAGCAGCTTAAGTATGAAGGGTAGCGGGAGCCGGACCTACAATGAGCAGTTCTTC.

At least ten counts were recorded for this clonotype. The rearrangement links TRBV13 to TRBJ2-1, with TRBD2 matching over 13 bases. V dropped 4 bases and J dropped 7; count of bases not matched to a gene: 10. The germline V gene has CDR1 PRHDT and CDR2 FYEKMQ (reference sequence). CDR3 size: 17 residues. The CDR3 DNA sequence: TGTGCCAGCAGCTCCCTTCGGACTAGCGGGAGTCGAAATGAGCAGTTCTTC. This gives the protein CASSSLRTSGSRNEQFF.

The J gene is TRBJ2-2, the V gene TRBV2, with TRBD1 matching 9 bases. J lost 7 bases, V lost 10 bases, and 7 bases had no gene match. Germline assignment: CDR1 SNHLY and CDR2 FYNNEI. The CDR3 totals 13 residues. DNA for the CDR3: TGTGCCACCCGGGACAGGGTCAGCGGGGAGCTGTTTTTT. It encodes CATRDRVSGELFF.

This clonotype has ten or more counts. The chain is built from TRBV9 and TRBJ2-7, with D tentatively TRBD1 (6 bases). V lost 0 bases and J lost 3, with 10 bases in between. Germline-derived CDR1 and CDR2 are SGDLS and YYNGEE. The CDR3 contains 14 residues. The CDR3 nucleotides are TGTGCCAGCAGCGTAGGGGACATTCTCTACGAGCAGTACTTC. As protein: CASSVGDILYEQYF.

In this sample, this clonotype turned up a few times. DNA for the CDR3: TGTGCCAGCAGCTCCGCTAGCGGGACAGATACGCAGTATTTT. Encoded protein: CASSSASGTDTQYF. The genes are TRBV7-2 and TRBJ2-3; TRBD2 agrees at 8 bases. CDR1 is SGHTA and CDR2 is FQGNSA in the germline V gene. CDR3 size: 14 residues. Losses at the gene ends were 4 bases for V and 3 bases for J; bases not matched to a gene: 3.

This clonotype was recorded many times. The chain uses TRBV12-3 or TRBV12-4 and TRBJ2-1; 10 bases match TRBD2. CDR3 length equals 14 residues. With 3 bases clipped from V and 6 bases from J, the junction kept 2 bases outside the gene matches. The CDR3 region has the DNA TGTGCCAGCAGTTTCCCTAGCGGGAGCAATGAGCAGTTCTTC. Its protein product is CASSFPSGSNEQFF.

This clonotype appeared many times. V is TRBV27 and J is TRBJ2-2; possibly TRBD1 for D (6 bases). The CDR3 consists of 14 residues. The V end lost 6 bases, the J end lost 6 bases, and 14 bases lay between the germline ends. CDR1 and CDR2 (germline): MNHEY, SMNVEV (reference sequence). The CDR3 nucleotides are TGTGCCAGCAGCAGGACAGTCGAATCCGGGGAGCTGTTTTTT. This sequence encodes CASSRTVESGELFF.

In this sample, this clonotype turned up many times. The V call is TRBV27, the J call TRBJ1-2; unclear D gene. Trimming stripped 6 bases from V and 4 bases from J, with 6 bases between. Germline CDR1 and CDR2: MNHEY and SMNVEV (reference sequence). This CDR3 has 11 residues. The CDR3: CASRASYGYTF. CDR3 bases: TGTGCCAGCAGGGCCAGCTATGGCTACACCTTC.

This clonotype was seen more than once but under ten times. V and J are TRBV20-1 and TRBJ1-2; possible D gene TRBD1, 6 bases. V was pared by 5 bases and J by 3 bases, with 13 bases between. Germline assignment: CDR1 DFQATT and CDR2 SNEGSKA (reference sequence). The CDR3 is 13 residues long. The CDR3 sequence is CSARTASHYGYTF. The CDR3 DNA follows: TGCAGTGCTCGGACAGCTTCCCACTATGGCTACACCTTC.